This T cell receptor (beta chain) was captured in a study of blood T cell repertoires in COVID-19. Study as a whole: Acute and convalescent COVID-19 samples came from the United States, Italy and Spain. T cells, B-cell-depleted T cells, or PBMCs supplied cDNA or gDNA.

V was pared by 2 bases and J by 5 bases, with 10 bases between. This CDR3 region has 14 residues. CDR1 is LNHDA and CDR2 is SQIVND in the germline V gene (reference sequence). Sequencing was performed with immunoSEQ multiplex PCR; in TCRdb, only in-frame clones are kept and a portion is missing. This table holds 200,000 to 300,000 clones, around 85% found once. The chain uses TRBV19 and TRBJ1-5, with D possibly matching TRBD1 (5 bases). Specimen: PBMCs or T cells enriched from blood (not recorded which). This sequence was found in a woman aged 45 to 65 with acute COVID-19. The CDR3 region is CASSIRAGYQPQHF. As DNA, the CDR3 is TGTGCCAGTAGTATAAGGGCAGGGTATCAGCCCCAGCATTTT.